The 28 T cell receptor beta chains presented below share a single source sample, sequenced in a study of OX40 agonist ivuxolimab in advanced cancers. The library relied on the immunoSEQ multiplex PCR assay. TCRdb retrieved this table from immuneACCESS and kept in-frame rearrangements only. Not all clones are present; in checked studies, unresolved V genes account for under half, and no reason is known for the remainder. This sample lists fewer than 110,000 clones; approximately 90% were detected once. The ten largest clonotypes hold 1% to 1.5% of the sample. The sample consisted of CD4+ or CD8+ T cells sorted from blood, taken in a trial of the OX40 agonist ivuxolimab. The receptors come from an adult with an advanced solid tumor such as melanoma, head and neck, liver or kidney cancer.

The chain has TRBV9 and TRBJ2-2; TRBD2 matches at 7 bases. V was clipped by 1 base and J by 7 bases; unmatched bases: 7. The germline V gene encodes CDR1 SGDLS and CDR2 YYNGEE. This CDR3 is 15 amino acids long. The CDR3 region is CASSVRREPIGELFF. CDR3 sequence (DNA): TGTGCCAGCAGCGTAAGGCGGGAGCCGATCGGGGAGCTGTTTTTT.

Only a few counts were recorded for this clone. J is TRBJ1-2 and V is TRBV28; TRBD1 is a possible D gene (5 bases). The CDR3 length is 14 residues. Trimming removed 8 bases from V and 4 bases from J, with 17 bases in between. Germline CDR1 MDHEN, CDR2 SYDVKM. This CDR3 is CASGITGTAYGYTF. Here the CDR3 DNA reads TGTGCCAGCGGGATTACGGGGACGGCCTATGGCTACACCTTC.

The rearrangement uses TRBV7-8 and TRBJ2-5; 9 bases align to TRBD1. From germline, CDR1 is SGHVS and CDR2 FQNEAQ. The junction had 5 bases not matched to a gene; V was cut back by 7 bases and J by 5 bases. The CDR3 runs to 13 residues. The CDR3 region is CASKRGQGETQYF. In nucleotides, the CDR3 is TGTGCCAGCAAAAGGGGACAGGGTGAGACCCAGTACTTC.

Details on this clone: This CDR3 is also generated by other DNA sequences in the sample. The chain has TRBV5-1 and TRBJ1-4; D unclear. The length of the CDR3 is 14 residues. Trimming cost V 0 bases and J 7 bases, with 10 bases left between them. CDR1 is SGHRS, CDR2 YFSETQ, per germline. CDR3 DNA sequence: TGCGCCAGCAGCTTGGCCGGGGTGGGTGAAAAACTGTTTTTT. Translating it yields CASSLAGVGEKLFF.

V is TRBV7-3 and J is TRBJ2-3; 8 bases line up with TRBD2. The germline V gene has CDR1 SGHTA and CDR2 FQGTGA. The CDR3 covers 15 residues. V lost 4 bases, J lost 4 bases, and 7 bases stayed unmatched. CDR3 DNA sequence: TGTGCCAGCAGCTCGAGCGGGAGTGGTGCAGATACGCAGTATTTT. Its protein product is CASSSSGSGADTQYF.

V gene TRBV9 combines with J gene TRBJ2-7, with 11 positions matching TRBD2. V lost 4 bases, J lost 5 bases, and 5 bases stayed unmatched. Germline V gene lookup returns CDR1 SGDLS and CDR2 YYNGEE. CDR3 length equals 14 residues. The CDR3 DNA is TGTGCCAGCAGCACGGGACTAGCGGAACACGAGCAGTACTTC. Amino acids: CASSTGLAEHEQYF. Combining the CDR3 with reference TRBV9 and TRBJ2-7 gives the whole variable domain DSGVTQTPKHLITATGQRVTLRCSPRSGDLSVYWYQQSLDQGLQFLIQYYNGEERAKGNILERFSAQQFPDLHSELNLSSLELGDSALYFCASSTGLAEHEQYFGPGTRLTVT.

This clone occurred once. V is TRBV5-1 and J is TRBJ1-1, with TRBD1 as a possible D gene (5 bases). The CDR3 totals 14 residues. Trimming stripped 4 bases from V and 1 base from J, with 11 bases between. Germline V gives CDR1 SGHRS, CDR2 YFSETQ. The CDR3 region is CASSNAGANTEAFF. Here the CDR3 DNA reads TGCGCCAGCAGCAACGCCGGGGCGAACACTGAAGCTTTCTTT. Combining the CDR3 with reference TRBV5-1 and TRBJ1-1 gives the whole variable domain KAGVTQTPRYLIKTRGQQVTLSCSPISGHRSVSWYQQTPGQGLQFLFEYFSETQRNKGNFPGRFSGRQFSNSRSEMNVSTLELGDSALYLCASSNAGANTEAFFGQGTRLTVV.

The V call is TRBV6-6, the J call TRBJ2-7; D remains unclear. The CDR3 is made up of 11 amino acids. The V and J ends lost 6 bases and 7 bases respectively, with 10 bases between them. CDR1 and CDR2 from the germline V gene are MNHNY and SVGAGI (reference sequence). The CDR3 loop is CASSHAREQYF. The CDR3 nucleotides read TGTGCCAGCAGCCATGCACGGGAGCAGTACTTC.

The rearrangement joins TRBV10-3 to TRBJ2-7; 14 bases line up with TRBD2. This CDR3 has 14 residues. The J segment lost 3 bases and the V segment lost 10 bases, leaving 5 bases of the junction unmatched. Germline V gene lookup returns CDR1 ENHRY and CDR2 SYGVKD. The CDR3 loop reads CATRGTSGGYEQYF. In DNA, the CDR3 is TGTGCCACCCGCGGGACTAGCGGGGGCTACGAGCAGTACTTC.

This chain links TRBV7-2 with TRBJ2-5; weak D call: TRBD1 (6 bases). This CDR3 is 13 amino acids long. Trimming removed 3 bases from V and 2 bases from J, with 7 bases in between. Germline CDR1 and CDR2: SGHTA and FQGNSA. CDR3: CASSFGQQETQYF. DNA of the CDR3: TGTGCCAGCAGCTTTGGACAGCAAGAGACCCAGTACTTC. Complete variable domain (other parts from reference TRBV7-2 and TRBJ2-5): GAGVSQSPSNKVTEKGKDVELRCDPISGHTALYWYRQSLGQGLEFLIYFQGNSAPDKSGLPSDRFSAERTGGSVSTLTIQRTQQEDSAVYLCASSFGQQETQYFGPGTRLLVL.

The gene calls are TRBV11-2 and TRBJ1-5, with D unresolved. V lost 0 bases and J lost 6, with 6 bases in between. Germline lookup yields CDR1 SGHAT and CDR2 FQNNGV. The CDR3 runs 13 residues. CDR3 DNA: TGTGCCAGCAGCTTAGATCGGCGTCAGCCCCAGCATTTT. The encoded protein is CASSLDRRQPQHF.

The gene calls are TRBV19 and TRBJ1-5; 8 bases align to TRBD1. V was clipped by 7 bases and J by 6 bases; unmatched bases: 8. In germline, CDR1 is LNHDA, CDR2 SQIVND (reference sequence). This CDR3 has 14 amino acids. CDR3 in DNA: TGTGCCAGTACCGACAGGGGAAGGGGTCAGCCCCAGCATTTT. This translates into CASTDRGRGQPQHF.

This rearrangement joins TRBV11-1 to TRBJ1-1, with a possible D match to TRBD1 (5 bases). This CDR3 has 13 amino acids. CDR1 is SGHAT and CDR2 is FQDESV in the germline V gene (reference sequence). Trimming took 5 bases from V and 0 from J, leaving 7 bases between them. The CDR3 sequence is CASSRGVNTEAFF. In DNA form, the CDR3 reads TGTGCCAGCAGCAGAGGGGTGAACACTGAAGCTTTCTTT. Full variable domain (missing parts from reference TRBV11-1 and TRBJ1-1): EAEVAQSPRYKITEKSQAVAFWCDPISGHATLYWYRQILGQGPELLVQFQDESVVDDSQLPKDRFSAERLKGVDSTLKIQPAELGDSAMYLCASSRGVNTEAFFGQGTRLTVV.

The chain uses TRBV5-4 and TRBJ2-7; the match to TRBD1 covers 10 bases. Germline-derived CDR1 and CDR2 are SGHNT and YYREEE (reference sequence). Unmatched junction bases numbered 9, after V lost 2 bases and J lost 7 bases. This CDR3 has 15 residues. The CDR3 coding sequence is TGTGCCAGCAGCTTTTCCCGACAGGGGGCGAGTGAGCAGTACTTC. It encodes CASSFSRQGASEQYF.

The chain couples TRBV10-3 to TRBJ2-3; 10 bases line up with TRBD2. The CDR3 consists of 17 residues. The trim removed 2 bases at V and 5 bases at J, leaving 10 bases unmatched. Germline V gene lookup returns CDR1 ENHRY and CDR2 SYGVKD. The CDR3 nucleotides are TGTGCCATCAGTGAGACCTTGACTAGCGGGCGGGGAGATACGCAGTATTTT. This gives the protein CAISETLTSGRGDTQYF.

J is TRBJ2-1 and V is TRBV5-1; D ambiguous. The CDR3 extends over 14 amino acids. V was trimmed by 3 bases and J by 5 bases, leaving 12 bases between them. Germline loops: CDR1 SGHRS, CDR2 YFSETQ. CDR3 in amino acids: CASSSSVPHNEQFF. CDR3 in DNA: TGCGCCAGCAGCTCATCCGTTCCCCACAATGAGCAGTTCTTC.

This clone appeared a single time. The CDR3 is CASSLVGRTDTQYF. The CDR3 coding sequence is TGTGCCAGCAGCTTAGTCGGACGTACAGATACGCAGTATTTT. The gene calls are TRBV11-2 and TRBJ2-3; the D is unclear. Germline lookup yields CDR1 SGHAT and CDR2 FQNNGV. This CDR3 is 14 amino acids long. The V end was cut by 1 base, the J end by 3 bases, with 8 bases between.

The chain combines TRBV28 with TRBJ1-1; TRBD1 matches 7 bases. The J segment lost 7 bases and the V segment lost 6 bases, leaving 14 bases of the junction unmatched. CDR3 size: 15 residues. CDR1 is MDHEN, CDR2 SYDVKM, per germline. CDR3 residues: CASSPQGWVQNEAFF. The CDR3 bases are TGTGCCAGCAGCCCACAGGGGTGGGTGCAAAATGAAGCTTTCTTT.

V is TRBV9 and J is TRBJ2-1; D may be TRBD2 (5 bases). Germline V lookup: CDR1 SGDLS, CDR2 YYNGEE. This CDR3 comprises 12 residues. The V end lost 4 bases, the J end lost 9 bases, and 11 bases lay between the germline ends. CDR3 sequence reads: CASSPRGREQFF. As DNA, the CDR3 is TGTGCCAGCAGCCCCCGCGGGCGTGAGCAGTTCTTC.

The chain couples TRBV19 to TRBJ1-1; perhaps TRBD1 as D (5 bases). Germline CDR1 LNHDA, CDR2 SQIVND (reference sequence). This CDR3 spans 15 amino acids. V was trimmed by 3 bases and J by 4 bases, leaving 15 bases between them. CDR3 bases: TGTGCCAGTAGTATCGACCCAGGGATTGGCACTGAAGCTTTCTTT. This gives the protein CASSIDPGIGTEAFF. The full variable domain, in which reference TRBV19 and TRBJ1-1 provide the parts outside the CDR3, is DGGITQSPKYLFRKEGQNVTLSCEQNLNHDAMYWYRQDPGQGLRLIYYSQIVNDFQKGDIAEGYSVSREKKESFPLTVTSAQKNPTAFYLCASSIDPGIGTEAFFGQGTRLTVV.

The chain combines TRBV6-5 with TRBJ1-6; possibly TRBD1 for D (6 bases). Germline V gives CDR1 MNHEY, CDR2 SVGAGI. V lost 7 bases and J lost 3, with 13 bases in between. The CDR3 is 15 amino acids. The chain's CDR3 is CASKGWDNYNSPLHF. The CDR3 bases are TGTGCCAGCAAGGGTTGGGACAACTATAATTCACCCCTCCACTTT.

The chain links TRBV5-1 to TRBJ2-5; no clear D gene. The end of the DNA is better explained by TRBJ2-7, so the J call may be wrong. This CDR3 region has 15 residues. Germline V lookup: CDR1 SGHRS, CDR2 YFSETQ. CDR3 sequence: CASSRSTGLFDEQYF. CDR3 bases: TGCGCCAGCAGCCGTTCGACGGGCTTGTTCGACGAGCAGTACTTC.

J is TRBJ2-7 and V is TRBV11-2; 9 nucleotides align to TRBD2. The V gene end was trimmed by 1 base and the J gene end by 6 bases; junction bases not matched to a gene: 7. Per the germline V gene, CDR1 is SGHAT and CDR2 is FQNNGV. This CDR3 has 15 residues. The CDR3, as DNA: TGTGCCAGCAGCTTAGGGGCGGGAGGGCGACGCGAGCAGTACTTC. Translation: CASSLGAGGRREQYF.

The chain links TRBV5-1 to TRBJ1-1, with TRBD1 matching 7 bases. V was clipped by 4 bases and J by 1 base; unmatched bases: 4. Germline V gene data show CDR1 as SGHRS and CDR2 as YFSETQ. The CDR3 totals 14 residues. CDR3 loop: CASSPRTGNTEAFF. DNA of the CDR3: TGCGCCAGCAGCCCCCGGACAGGGAACACTGAAGCTTTCTTT.

The V call is TRBV4-2, the J call TRBJ2-7; 10 bases line up with TRBD2. CDR3 length equals 17 residues. Unmatched junction bases numbered 5, after V lost 0 bases and J lost 0 bases. Per the germline V gene, CDR1 is LGHNA and CDR2 is YNFKEQ. The CDR3 loop reads CASSQDTGTSASYEQYF. The CDR3 DNA sequence: TGTGCCAGCAGCCAAGATACCGGGACTAGCGCCTCCTACGAGCAGTACTTC.

This clone appeared a few times. V is TRBV15 and J is TRBJ2-7; TRBD1 is a possible D gene (6 bases). CDR1 LNHNV and CDR2 YYDKDF come from the germline V gene (reference sequence). Trimming removed 2 bases at V and 2 bases at J, with 7 bases between. The CDR3 spans 13 residues. DNA for the CDR3: TGTGCCACCAGCAGACAGGGGACCTACGAGCAGTACTTC. Its protein product is CATSRQGTYEQYF.

The chain's CDR3 is CASRGLGTGEYEQYF. The CDR3 DNA is TGTGCCAGTAGGGGACTAGGGACAGGGGAGTACGAGCAGTACTTC. The chain has TRBV19 and TRBJ2-7, with TRBD1 matching over 10 bases. CDR1 and CDR2 from the germline V gene are LNHDA and SQIVND (reference sequence). V lost 6 bases, J lost 4 bases, and 9 bases stayed unmatched. This CDR3 has 15 amino acids.

Notes on this clone: One end of the junction does not line up with germline, which may come from a read error. The rearrangement links TRBV5-4 to TRBJ2-3, with 10 nucleotides matching TRBD2. Per the germline V gene, CDR1 is SGHNT and CDR2 is YYREEE (reference sequence). This CDR3 has 17 residues. CDR3 bases: TGTGCCAGCAGTTTGGGGAGTAGCGGGAGGTTGACAGATACGCAGTATTTT. It encodes CASSLGSSGRLTDTQYF.